The 26 T cell receptor beta chains below all came from one sample that was sequenced in a study of blood T cells in healthy people across ages. A second roughly 6 to 12 cycle PCR used barcoded and J-beta primers. TCRdb re-called the 5' RACE reads through MiXCR, storing one row per CDR3 protein. The sample consists of about 1.6 million distinct CDR3 sequences, roughly 30% of them appearing once. The sequencing sample was made of blood. These receptors were taken from a woman in her 30s in good health.

Only a few counts were recorded for this clonotype. J is TRBJ2-2 and V is TRBV29-1; a weak D match, TRBD1 (5 bases). This CDR3 is 14 amino acids long. V lost 5 bases and J lost 0, with 10 bases in between. In germline, CDR1 is SQVTM, CDR2 ANQGSEA. CDR3 protein: CSVKYRSNTGELFF. The CDR3 coding sequence is TGCAGCGTTAAATACAGGTCGAACACCGGGGAGCTGTTTTTT.

J is TRBJ2-1 and V is TRBV28, with 9 bases that match TRBD1. The CDR3 is 12 amino acids. Germline CDR1 MDHEN, CDR2 SYDVKM. J lost 15 bases, V lost 5 bases, and 8 bases had no gene match. This CDR3 is CASSAGQGTGFF. The DNA of the CDR3 is TGTGCCAGCAGTGCGGGACAGGGTACAGGGTTCTTC. The whole variable domain, remainder taken from reference TRBV28 and TRBJ2-1, is DVKVTQSSRYLVKRTGEKVFLECVQDMDHENMFWYRQDPGLGLRLIYFSYDVKMKEKGDIPEGYSVSREKKERFSLILESASTNQTSMYLCASSAGQGTGFFGPGTRLTVL.

This clonotype was picked up a small number of times. The V gene is TRBV20-1, the J gene TRBJ2-4; unclear D gene. The CDR3 contains 13 residues. V dropped 3 bases and J dropped 8 bases, with 14 bases sitting between them. CDR1 DFQATT and CDR2 SNEGSKA come from the germline V gene (reference sequence). In DNA, the CDR3 is TGCAGTGCTAGTCTCCCCGGGTTGGACATTCAGTACTTC. As protein: CSASLPGLDIQYF.

This clonotype occurred a few times. The chain uses TRBV20-1 and TRBJ2-1; 14 bases match TRBD2. Germline values: CDR1 DFQATT, CDR2 SNEGSKA (reference sequence). This CDR3 has 15 amino acids. V shed 7 bases and J 6 bases; nucleotides not matched to a gene: 8. CDR3 DNA sequence: TGCAGTGGGAAAACCGGGACTAGCGGGAGCAATGAGCAGTTCTTC. Residues: CSGKTGTSGSNEQFF.

This clonotype was detected many times. The rearrangement joins TRBV20-1 to TRBJ2-1, with no clear D. Germline assignment: CDR1 DFQATT and CDR2 SNEGSKA (reference sequence). Trimming pared 1 base from V and 4 bases from J, leaving 8 bases between. The CDR3 contains 13 residues. For the CDR3, the DNA is TGCAGTGCTAGAGGGGCCCTGTACAATGAGCAGTTCTTC. This gives the protein CSARGALYNEQFF.

The rearrangement joins TRBV11-2 to TRBJ2-3; D perhaps matches TRBD1 (6 bases). CDR1 is SGHAT and CDR2 is FQNNGV in the germline V gene. This CDR3 has 17 amino acids. V gave up 1 base and J gave up 1 base, with 15 bases separating them. CDR3 bases: TGTGCCAGCAGCTTAGGAGGGGGACACCCCGGCACAGATACGCAGTATTTT. Translated, it gives CASSLGGGHPGTDTQYF.

The chain joins TRBV7-9 to TRBJ2-6; tentative D call: TRBD1 (6 bases). The CDR3 is 20 amino acids. CDR1 and CDR2 (germline): SEHNR, FQNEAQ (reference sequence). V lost 2 bases and J lost 0, with 20 bases in between. The CDR3 DNA is TGTGCCAGCAGCTTATTGTTGGTTGGCAGGGGACCCTCTGGGGCCAACGTCCTGACTTTC. Amino acid sequence: CASSLLLVGRGPSGANVLTF.

This clonotype occurred once. J is TRBJ2-5 and V is TRBV5-1, with D perhaps matching TRBD2 (5 bases). CDR1 SGHRS and CDR2 YFSETQ come from the germline V gene. CDR3 length: 20 residues. Trimming cost V 5 bases and J 4 bases, with 33 bases left between them. The CDR3, as DNA: TGCGCCAGCAGTTGGCTGATCCCCGGGAACCTGGGAGATGATGGAGAGACCCAGTACTTC. Translating gives CASSWLIPGNLGDDGETQYF.

The rearrangement links TRBV7-2 to TRBJ2-5; maybe TRBD2 (6 bases). Germline values: CDR1 SGHTA, CDR2 FQGNSA. The CDR3 totals 14 residues. The ends were cut back, 4 bases at V and 5 bases at J, with 14 bases in the middle. The CDR3 bases are TGTGCCAGCAGCTCGGGACTCCCCGGGGAGACCCAGTACTTC. Translated, it gives CASSSGLPGETQYF.

Of note for this clonotype: Being one base from a much bigger clone, this may be a read error. The chain uses TRBV12-3 or TRBV12-4 and TRBJ2-3; TRBD2 is a possible D gene (6 bases). The CDR3 spans 13 residues. The V and J ends lost 7 bases and 0 bases respectively, with 8 bases between them. DNA of the CDR3: TGTGCCAGCATAGCGGAGAGCACAGATACGCAGTATTTT. Translation: CASIAESTDTQYF.

The J gene is TRBJ1-2, the V gene TRBV27; no clear D. The CDR3 runs to 13 residues. V lost 2 bases to trimming and J lost 0 bases, with 4 bases between them. The germline gives CDR1 MNHEY, CDR2 SMNVEV (reference sequence). CDR3: CASSLNPNYGYTF. CDR3 coding DNA: TGTGCCAGCAGTTTAAACCCTAACTATGGCTACACCTTC.

V usage is TRBV6-1 and J usage is TRBJ2-7; 9 positions match TRBD1. J lost 2 bases, V lost 7 bases, and 9 bases had no gene match. The CDR3 has 15 amino acids. Germline assignment: CDR1 MNHNS and CDR2 SASEGT. This CDR3 is CASILTGGRTYEQYF. CDR3 sequence (DNA): TGTGCCAGCATTCTGACAGGGGGAAGAACCTACGAGCAGTACTTC.

V usage is TRBV20-1 and J usage is TRBJ2-5; D is unresolved. V was pared by 7 bases and J by 2 bases, with 11 bases between. This CDR3 spans 12 amino acids. Germline values: CDR1 DFQATT, CDR2 SNEGSKA (reference sequence). The CDR3 coding sequence is TGCAGTGTCCCGGATTGGCAAGAGACCCAGTACTTC. Translated: CSVPDWQETQYF.

The gene calls are TRBV6-6 and TRBJ1-2, with TRBD1 matching over 7 bases. Unmatched junction bases numbered 12, after V lost 6 bases and J lost 5 bases. The CDR3 consists of 15 residues. Germline V gene lookup returns CDR1 MNHNY and CDR2 SVGAGI (reference sequence). For the CDR3, the DNA is TGTGCCAGCAGCCAAGGGACCGGGACAGAATATGGCTACACCTTC. Protein: CASSQGTGTEYGYTF.

The chain links TRBV5-1 to TRBJ2-1; 10 bases agree with TRBD2. Germline V gene data show CDR1 as SGHRS and CDR2 as YFSETQ. The CDR3 sequence is 15 residues long. V gave up 4 bases and J gave up 9 bases; unmatched junction bases: 10. The CDR3 reads CASSVSPSGSSEQFF. CDR3 bases: TGCGCCAGCAGCGTGAGCCCTAGCGGGAGTAGTGAGCAGTTCTTC.

V is TRBV5-1 and J is TRBJ1-1; D unclear. Trimming pared 6 bases from V and 0 bases from J, leaving 21 bases between. This CDR3 region has 17 residues. CDR1 and CDR2 (germline): SGHRS, YFSETQ. DNA for the CDR3: TGCGCCAGCACAAATGCGGGTGGAGGGAGTTTGAACACTGAAGCTTTCTTT. Protein sequence: CASTNAGGGSLNTEAFF.

This chain joins TRBV7-2 and TRBJ1-2; no definite D call. V lost 3 bases to trimming and J lost 8 bases, with 19 bases between them. The CDR3 contains 15 residues. Germline assignment: CDR1 SGHTA and CDR2 FQGNSA. The CDR3 DNA sequence: TGTGCCAGCAGCTTTGATAACGCCGCGGGTCGCGGCTACACCTTC. Its translation is CASSFDNAAGRGYTF.

The chain is built from TRBV7-6 and TRBJ2-1; the D is unclear. CDR1 is SGHVS and CDR2 is FNYEAQ in the germline V gene. The CDR3 consists of 16 residues. V was cut by 2 bases and J by 5 bases, with 16 bases left in between. CDR3 protein: CASSLSDATPHNEQFF. CDR3 nucleotide sequence: TGTGCCAGCAGCTTATCGGACGCGACCCCACACAATGAGCAGTTCTTC.

The chain joins TRBV5-1 to TRBJ1-5; D may be TRBD1 (6 bases). The length of the CDR3 is 15 residues. Germline values: CDR1 SGHRS, CDR2 YFSETQ. V lost 0 bases, J lost 6 bases, and 13 bases lay in between. CDR3 nucleotide sequence: TGCGCCAGCAGCTTGGAAGGGGGTAGGACTCAGCCCCAGCATTTT. Translating it yields CASSLEGGRTQPQHF. Supplemented by reference TRBV5-1 and TRBJ1-5, the full variable domain reads KAGVTQTPRYLIKTRGQQVTLSCSPISGHRSVSWYQQTPGQGLQFLFEYFSETQRNKGNFPGRFSGRQFSNSRSEMNVSTLELGDSALYLCASSLEGGRTQPQHFGDGTRLSIL.

CDR3 protein: CASSPSLGYGYTF. The CDR3 nucleotides read TGTGCCAGCAGCCCAAGCCTCGGCTATGGCTACACCTTC. The chain links TRBV14 to TRBJ1-2; D not resolved. V lost 4 bases and J lost 4, with 10 bases in between. Germline values: CDR1 SGHDN, CDR2 FVKESK. The CDR3 has 13 amino acids.

This sequence joins TRBV12-3 or TRBV12-4 and TRBJ2-5; no clear D gene. V lost 3 bases and J lost 7, with 6 bases in between. The CDR3 sequence is 11 residues long. The CDR3 spells CASSLWGTQYF. The CDR3 coding sequence is TGTGCCAGCAGTTTGTGGGGGACCCAGTACTTC.

The V call is TRBV20-1, the J call TRBJ2-5; 8 bases line up with TRBD1. Losses at the gene ends were 1 base for V and 4 bases for J; bases not matched to a gene: 8. The germline V gene has CDR1 DFQATT and CDR2 SNEGSKA (reference sequence). The CDR3 is 15 residues long. The CDR3 sequence: CSARGKQGARETQYF. CDR3 DNA sequence: TGCAGTGCTAGAGGGAAGCAGGGGGCAAGAGAGACCCAGTACTTC.

The rearrangement uses TRBV7-9 and TRBJ1-1; no definite D call. This CDR3 has 15 residues. CDR1 and CDR2 from the germline V gene are SEHNR and FQNEAQ (reference sequence). V was shortened by 1 base and J by 0 bases, with 9 bases between the two germline ends. Written as DNA, the CDR3 is TGTGCCAGCAGCTTAGAGGAAGGGCTGAACACTGAAGCTTTCTTT. It codes for CASSLEEGLNTEAFF.

This clonotype appeared a few times. J is TRBJ2-1 and V is TRBV5-1; D may match TRBD1 or TRBD2 (7 bases each). In germline, CDR1 is SGHRS, CDR2 YFSETQ. Trimming left V 8 bases short and J 3 bases short, with 12 bases between. The CDR3 covers 13 residues. CDR3 region: CARAGTVYNEQFF. CDR3 coding DNA: TGCGCCAGAGCGGGGACAGTCTACAATGAGCAGTTCTTC.

The chain is built from TRBV6-6 and TRBJ2-7; a weak D match, TRBD2 (5 bases). There are 12 residues in the CDR3. The germline CDR1 and CDR2 sequences are MNHNY and SVGAGI (reference sequence). V lost 6 bases and J 7 bases, leaving 13 bases between the germline ends. The CDR3 loop reads CASRWTSGEQYF. CDR3 DNA sequence: TGTGCCAGCAGGTGGACTTCGGGGGAGCAGTACTTC.

The CDR3 region has the DNA TGTGCCAGCAGTGATGGGGACAGGGTGAGGAATGGCTACACCTTC. Amino acid sequence: CASSDGDRVRNGYTF. The rearrangement uses TRBV6-2 or TRBV6-3 and TRBJ1-2, with 9 bases that match TRBD1. The V segment lost 5 bases and the J segment 6 bases; nucleotides outside the gene matches: 10. Germline V gives CDR1 MNHEY, CDR2 SVGEGT. The length of the CDR3 is 15 residues.